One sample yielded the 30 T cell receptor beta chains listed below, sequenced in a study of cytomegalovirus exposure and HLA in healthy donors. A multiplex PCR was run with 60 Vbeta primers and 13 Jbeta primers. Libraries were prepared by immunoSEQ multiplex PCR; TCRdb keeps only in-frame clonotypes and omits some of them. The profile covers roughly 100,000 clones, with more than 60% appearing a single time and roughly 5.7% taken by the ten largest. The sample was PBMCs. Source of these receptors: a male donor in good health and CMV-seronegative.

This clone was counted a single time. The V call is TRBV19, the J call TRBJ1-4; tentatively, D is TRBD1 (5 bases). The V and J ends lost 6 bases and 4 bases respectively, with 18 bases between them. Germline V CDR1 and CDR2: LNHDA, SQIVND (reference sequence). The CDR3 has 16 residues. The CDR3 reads CASRATGLGNNEKLFF. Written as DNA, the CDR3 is TGTGCCAGTAGGGCTACGGGACTGGGTAATAATGAAAAACTGTTTTTT.

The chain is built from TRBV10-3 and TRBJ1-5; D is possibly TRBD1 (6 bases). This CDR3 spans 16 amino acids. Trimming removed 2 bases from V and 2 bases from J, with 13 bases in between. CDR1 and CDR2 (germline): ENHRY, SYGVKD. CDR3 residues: CAISEGGAGGNQPQHF. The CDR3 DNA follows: TGTGCCATCAGTGAGGGGGGCGCGGGTGGCAATCAGCCCCAGCATTTT.

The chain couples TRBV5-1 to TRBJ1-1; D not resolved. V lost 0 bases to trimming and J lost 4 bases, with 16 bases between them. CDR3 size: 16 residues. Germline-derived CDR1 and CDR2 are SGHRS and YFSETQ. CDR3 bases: TGCGCCAGCAGCTTGGCCAGCAGGCTGGTCGCCACTGAAGCTTTCTTT. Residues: CASSLASRLVATEAFF.

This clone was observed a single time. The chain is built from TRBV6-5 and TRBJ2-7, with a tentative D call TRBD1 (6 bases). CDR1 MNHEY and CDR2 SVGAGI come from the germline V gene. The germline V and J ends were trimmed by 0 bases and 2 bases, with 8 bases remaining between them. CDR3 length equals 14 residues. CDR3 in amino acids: CASSYSWGPYEQYF. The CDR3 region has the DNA TGTGCCAGCAGTTACTCGTGGGGGCCCTACGAGCAGTACTTC.

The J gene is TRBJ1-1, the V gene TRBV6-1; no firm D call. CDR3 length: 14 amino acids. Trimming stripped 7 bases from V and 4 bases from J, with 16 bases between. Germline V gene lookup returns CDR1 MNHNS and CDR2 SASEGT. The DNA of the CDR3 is TGTGCCAGCATCTCACTCGGGTCGTTCACTGAAGCTTTCTTT. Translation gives CASISLGSFTEAFF.

CDR3 region: CASSLAGQGFEEQFF. For the CDR3, the DNA is TGTGCCAGCAGCTTAGCGGGACAGGGGTTTGAGGAGCAGTTCTTC. The chain is built from TRBV7-2 and TRBJ2-1; 10 nucleotides agree with TRBD1. The CDR3 runs to 15 residues. V was pared by 0 bases and J by 10 bases, with 6 bases of the junction left unmatched. Germline lookup yields CDR1 SGHTA and CDR2 FQGNSA.

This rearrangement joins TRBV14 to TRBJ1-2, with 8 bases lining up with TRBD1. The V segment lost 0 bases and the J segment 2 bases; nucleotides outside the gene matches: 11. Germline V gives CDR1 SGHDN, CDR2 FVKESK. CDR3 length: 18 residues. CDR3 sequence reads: CASSQDETGARGNYGYTF. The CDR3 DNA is TGTGCCAGCAGCCAAGATGAGACAGGGGCCCGAGGAAACTATGGCTACACCTTC.

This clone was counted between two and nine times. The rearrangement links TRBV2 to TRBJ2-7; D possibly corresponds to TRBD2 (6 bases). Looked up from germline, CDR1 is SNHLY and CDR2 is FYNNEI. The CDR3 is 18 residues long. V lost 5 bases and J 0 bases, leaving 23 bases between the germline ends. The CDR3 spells CASSIMGGARLSSYEQYF. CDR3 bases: TGTGCCAGCAGTATTATGGGCGGGGCCCGTCTGAGCTCCTACGAGCAGTACTTC.

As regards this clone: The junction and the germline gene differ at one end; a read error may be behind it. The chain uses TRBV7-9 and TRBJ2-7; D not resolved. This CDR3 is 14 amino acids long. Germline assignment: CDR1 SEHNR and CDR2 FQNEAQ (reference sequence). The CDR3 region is CSSSSPGTSYEQYF. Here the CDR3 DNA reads TGTTCCAGCAGCTCTCCCGGTACGTCCTACGAGCAGTACTTC.

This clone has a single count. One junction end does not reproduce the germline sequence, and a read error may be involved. CDR3 sequence reads: CASSLSGPGAQYF. CDR3 sequence (DNA): TGTGCTAGCAGCTTGTCAGGCCCCGGGGCCCAGTACTTC. This rearrangement joins TRBV7-7 to TRBJ2-5; a weak D match, TRBD2 (5 bases). CDR1 and CDR2 from the germline V gene are SSHAT and FNYEAQ (reference sequence). This CDR3 contains 13 residues.

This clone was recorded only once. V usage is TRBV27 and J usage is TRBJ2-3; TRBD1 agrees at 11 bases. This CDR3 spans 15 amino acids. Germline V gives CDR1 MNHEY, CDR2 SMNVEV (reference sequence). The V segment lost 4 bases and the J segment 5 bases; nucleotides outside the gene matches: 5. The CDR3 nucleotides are TGTGCCAGCAGTTGGACAGGGGGCTCGGGAGATACGCAGTATTTT. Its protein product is CASSWTGGSGDTQYF.

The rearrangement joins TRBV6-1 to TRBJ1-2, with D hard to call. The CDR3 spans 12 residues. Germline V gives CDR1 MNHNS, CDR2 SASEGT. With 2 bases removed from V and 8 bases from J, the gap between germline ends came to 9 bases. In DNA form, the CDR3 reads TGTGCCAGCAGTGAACCTGGCCGCGGCTACACCTTC. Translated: CASSEPGRGYTF.

Here the CDR3 DNA reads TGTGCCAGTTCCGAGACAGGCCCTAATGAAAAACTGTTTTTT. Protein sequence: CASSETGPNEKLFF. The chain uses TRBV19 and TRBJ1-4; D is possibly TRBD1 (6 bases). Germline V CDR1 and CDR2: LNHDA, SQIVND (reference sequence). The CDR3 contains 14 residues. The V end was cut by 8 bases, the J end by 3 bases, with 13 bases between.

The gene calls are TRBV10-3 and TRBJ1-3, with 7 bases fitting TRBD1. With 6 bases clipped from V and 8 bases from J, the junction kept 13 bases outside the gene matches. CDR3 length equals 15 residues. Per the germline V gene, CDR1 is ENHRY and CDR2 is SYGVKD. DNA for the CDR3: TGTGCCATCAGGCCCCTGACAGGGTCGGGCCACACCATATATTTT. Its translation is CAIRPLTGSGHTIYF.

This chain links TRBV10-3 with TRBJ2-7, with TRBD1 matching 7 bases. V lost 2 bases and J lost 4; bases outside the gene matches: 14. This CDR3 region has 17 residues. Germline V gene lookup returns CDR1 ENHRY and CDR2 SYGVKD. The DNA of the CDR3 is TGTGCCATCAGTGAGCTTCCCCTAAGGGACAGCATTTACGAGCAGTACTTC. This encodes CAISELPLRDSIYEQYF.

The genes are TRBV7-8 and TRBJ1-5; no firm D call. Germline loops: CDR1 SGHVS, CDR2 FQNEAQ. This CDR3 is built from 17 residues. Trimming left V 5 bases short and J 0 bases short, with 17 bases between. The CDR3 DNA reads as TGTGCCAGCAGCATAGACTCAGCGTATTATAGCAATCAGCCCCAGCATTTT. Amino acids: CASSIDSAYYSNQPQHF.

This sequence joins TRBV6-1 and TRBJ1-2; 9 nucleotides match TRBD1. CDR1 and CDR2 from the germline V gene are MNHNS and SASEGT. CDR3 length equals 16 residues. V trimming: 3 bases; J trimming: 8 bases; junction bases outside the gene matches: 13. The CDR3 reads CASSDPSLGQGRGYTF. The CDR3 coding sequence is TGTGCCAGCAGTGACCCTTCCCTGGGACAGGGAAGAGGCTACACCTTC.

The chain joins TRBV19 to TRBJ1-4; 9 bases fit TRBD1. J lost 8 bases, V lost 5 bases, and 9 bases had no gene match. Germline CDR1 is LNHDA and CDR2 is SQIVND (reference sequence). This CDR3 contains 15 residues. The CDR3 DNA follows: TGTGCCAGTAGTGCCGGGACAGGGCGGCGCGAAAAACTGTTTTTT. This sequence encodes CASSAGTGRREKLFF.

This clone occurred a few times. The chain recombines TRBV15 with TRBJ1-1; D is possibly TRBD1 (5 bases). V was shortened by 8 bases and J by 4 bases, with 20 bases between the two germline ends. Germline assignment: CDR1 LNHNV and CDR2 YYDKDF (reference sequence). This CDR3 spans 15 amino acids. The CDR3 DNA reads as TGTGCCACCTCAGGGAGGCTGGTAGGCGGCACTGAAGCTTTCTTT. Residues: CATSGRLVGGTEAFF.

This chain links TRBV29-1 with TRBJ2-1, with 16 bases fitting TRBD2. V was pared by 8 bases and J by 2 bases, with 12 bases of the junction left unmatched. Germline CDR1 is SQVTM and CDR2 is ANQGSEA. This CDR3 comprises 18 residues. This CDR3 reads CSSRGGLAGGFTYNEQFF. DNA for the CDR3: TGCAGCTCCAGGGGGGGACTAGCGGGAGGGTTTACCTACAATGAGCAGTTCTTC.

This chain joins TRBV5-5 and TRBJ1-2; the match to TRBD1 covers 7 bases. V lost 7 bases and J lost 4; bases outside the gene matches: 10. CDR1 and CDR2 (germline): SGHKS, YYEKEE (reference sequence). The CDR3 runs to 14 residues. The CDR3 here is CASVSLTGIYGYTF. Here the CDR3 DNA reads TGTGCCAGCGTCTCACTGACAGGGATCTATGGCTACACCTTC.

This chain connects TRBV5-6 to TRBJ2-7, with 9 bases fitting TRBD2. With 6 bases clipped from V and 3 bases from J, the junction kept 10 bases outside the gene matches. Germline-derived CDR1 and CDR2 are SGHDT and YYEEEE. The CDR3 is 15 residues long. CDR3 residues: CASTHGLAGIYEQYF. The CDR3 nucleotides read TGTGCCAGCACCCACGGGCTAGCGGGAATCTACGAGCAGTACTTC. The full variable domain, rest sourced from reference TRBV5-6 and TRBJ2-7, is DAGVTQSPTHLIKTRGQQVTLRCSPKSGHDTVSWYQQALGQGPQFIFQYYEEEERQRGNFPDRFSGHQFPNYSSELNVNALLLGDSALYLCASTHGLAGIYEQYFGPGTRLTVT.

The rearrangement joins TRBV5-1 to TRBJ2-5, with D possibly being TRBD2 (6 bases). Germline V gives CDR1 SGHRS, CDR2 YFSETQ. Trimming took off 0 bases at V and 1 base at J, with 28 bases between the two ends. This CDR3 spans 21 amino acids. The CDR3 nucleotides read TGCGCCAGCAGCTTGGGCCCTTATGGGGGGACCCATTTGTTTGGCCAAGAGACCCAGTACTTC. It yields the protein CASSLGPYGGTHLFGQETQYF.

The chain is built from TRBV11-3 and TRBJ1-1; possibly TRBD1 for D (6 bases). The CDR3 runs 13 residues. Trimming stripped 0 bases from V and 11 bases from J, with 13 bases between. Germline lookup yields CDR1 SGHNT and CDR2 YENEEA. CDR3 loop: CASSLEGAGTAFF. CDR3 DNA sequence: TGTGCCAGCAGCTTAGAGGGGGCTGGAACGGCTTTCTTT.

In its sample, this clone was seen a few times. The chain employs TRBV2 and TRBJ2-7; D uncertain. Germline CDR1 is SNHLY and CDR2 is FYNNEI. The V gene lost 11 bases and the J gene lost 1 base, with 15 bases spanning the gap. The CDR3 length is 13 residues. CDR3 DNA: TGTGCCCAGCAGAGGTTGGAATCCTACGAGCAGTACTTC. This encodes CAQQRLESYEQYF.

The CDR3: CATSQEASQYF. CDR3 nucleotide sequence: TGTGCCACCAGCCAGGAGGCATCGCAGTATTTT. The chain joins TRBV15 to TRBJ2-3, with D perhaps TRBD2 (5 bases). Trimming removed 5 bases at V and 10 bases at J, with 10 bases between. The CDR3 has 11 residues. CDR1 and CDR2 from the germline V gene are LNHNV and YYDKDF (reference sequence).

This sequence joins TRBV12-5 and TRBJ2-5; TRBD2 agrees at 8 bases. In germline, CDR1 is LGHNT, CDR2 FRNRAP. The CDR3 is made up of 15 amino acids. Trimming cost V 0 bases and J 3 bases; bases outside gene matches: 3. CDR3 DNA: TGTGCTAGTGGTTTGGTACCGGGACTAGAAGAGACCCAGTACTTC. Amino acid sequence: CASGLVPGLEETQYF.

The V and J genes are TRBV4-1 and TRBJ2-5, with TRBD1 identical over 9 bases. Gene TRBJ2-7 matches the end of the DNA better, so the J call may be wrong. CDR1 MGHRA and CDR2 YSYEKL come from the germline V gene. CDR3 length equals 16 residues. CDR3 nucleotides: TGCGCCAGCAGCCACCCACCCGGGACAGGGACTCCCGAGCAGTACTTC. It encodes CASSHPPGTGTPEQYF.

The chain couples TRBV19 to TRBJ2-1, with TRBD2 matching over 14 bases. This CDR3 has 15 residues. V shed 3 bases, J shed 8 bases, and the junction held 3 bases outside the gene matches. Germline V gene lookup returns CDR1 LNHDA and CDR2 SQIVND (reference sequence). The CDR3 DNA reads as TGTGCCAGTAGTATCGGACTAGCGGGAGGAGATGAGCAGTTCTTC. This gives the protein CASSIGLAGGDEQFF.

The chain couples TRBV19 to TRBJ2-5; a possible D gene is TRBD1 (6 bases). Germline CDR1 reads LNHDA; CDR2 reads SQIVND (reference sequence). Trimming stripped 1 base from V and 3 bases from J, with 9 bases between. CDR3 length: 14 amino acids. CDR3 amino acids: CASSIVSGEETQYF. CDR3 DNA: TGTGCCAGTAGTATAGTTTCAGGGGAAGAGACCCAGTACTTC.